This T cell receptor beta chain is drawn from a study of T-cell memory formation after mild COVID-19. Regarding the study as a whole: A balance of CD4 and CD8 characterized clones contracting day 15 to 85, whereas later expanders leaned CD4+. CD4+ contracting clones lay mainly in CM and EM, CD8+ ones in EMRA.

CDR3 length equals 18 residues. J was trimmed by 0 bases and V by 3 bases; bases with no gene match: 11. Germline CDR1 reads SGHTA; CDR2 reads FQGNSA. This clonotype appeared a few times. No antigen is known for it. Constant-segment primers served in 5'RACE that generated TCR alpha and TCR beta cDNA libraries bearing sample barcodes and UMIs. TCRdb processed the 5' RACE reads anew with MiXCR; each CDR3 protein has one entry. The sample records around 250,000 distinct CDR3 sequences, 16% being singletons. The chain uses TRBV7-2 and TRBJ2-3; the match to TRBD2 covers 8 bases. The sample consisted of PBMCs or a T cell subset sorted from them (not recorded which). The origin of this receptor is a young man who had mild COVID-19 (a few samples of this study predate the infection). Cell type and time point are not known. CDR3 region: CASSFARLSGGSTDTQYF. The DNA for the CDR3 is TGTGCCAGCAGCTTCGCCCGTTTAAGCGGGGGCAGCACAGATACGCAGTATTTT.